A single sample is the source of the 7 T cell receptor beta chains below, sequenced in a study of blood T cells in healthy people across ages. A second PCR of 7 to 11 cycles used a sample-barcoded 5' primer and a J-beta primer mix. TCRdb recomputed calls from the 5' RACE reads with MiXCR, one row per CDR3 protein. The table records roughly 1.9 million distinct CDR3 sequences, about two fifths of them present only once. Sequences were obtained from blood. The receptors come from a human donor in good health.

V is TRBV12-3 or TRBV12-4 and J is TRBJ2-1, with a tentative D call TRBD1 (6 bases). The CDR3 loop spans 14 amino acids. Trimming pared 3 bases from V and 5 bases from J, leaving 11 bases between. The CDR3 bases are TGTGCCAGCAGTTTGGACAGCCTAGACAATGAGCAGTTCTTC. Its translation is CASSLDSLDNEQFF.

The chain uses TRBV15 and TRBJ1-1, with TRBD1 matching 10 bases. Germline CDR1 reads LNHNV; CDR2 reads YYDKDF (reference sequence). Losses at the gene ends were 5 bases for V and 10 bases for J; bases not matched to a gene: 13. The CDR3 consists of 15 residues. CDR3 in amino acids: CATSPRQGAFRTAFF. The CDR3 region has the DNA TGTGCCACCAGCCCACGACAGGGGGCCTTTCGGACAGCTTTCTTT.

This clonotype showed up just once. The rearrangement joins TRBV5-1 to TRBJ1-2; TRBD1 might be the D (5 bases). The CDR3 is made up of 14 amino acids. In germline, CDR1 is SGHRS, CDR2 YFSETQ. V was pared by 0 bases and J by 7 bases, with 13 bases between. The CDR3: CASSLGSGRPGYTF. The CDR3 nucleotides are TGCGCCAGCAGCTTGGGCTCAGGGAGGCCTGGCTACACCTTC.

This clonotype was detected only a few times. In nucleotides, the CDR3 is TGTGCCAGCAGCCCCGATGGAGGGGACTACGAGCAGTACTTC. Its protein product is CASSPDGGDYEQYF. This chain links TRBV7-2 with TRBJ2-7, with a possible D match to TRBD2 (6 bases). Germline CDR1 SGHTA, CDR2 FQGNSA. Trimming took off 5 bases at V and 3 bases at J, with 14 bases between the two ends. The CDR3 sequence is 14 residues long.

This clonotype appeared a few times. The V and J genes are TRBV5-1 and TRBJ2-1, with D maybe TRBD2 (6 bases). CDR1 is SGHRS and CDR2 is YFSETQ in the germline V gene. The V and J ends lost 1 base and 8 bases respectively, with 25 bases between them. This CDR3 has 18 amino acids. CDR3 residues: CASSLTGVPRRYVDEQFF. CDR3 DNA: TGCGCCAGCAGCTTGACGGGAGTCCCGAGACGATACGTAGATGAGCAGTTCTTC.

This clonotype was seen at least ten times. V usage is TRBV20-1 and J usage is TRBJ2-7; 11 bases match TRBD2. CDR1 is DFQATT, CDR2 SNEGSKA, per germline (reference sequence). The ends lost 3 bases at V and 4 bases at J; junction bases unmatched: 5. This CDR3 has 14 residues. DNA for the CDR3: TGCAGTGCTAGTGCTAGCGGGGGGTATTACGAGCAGTACTTC. Translating it yields CSASASGGYYEQYF.

This clonotype was found a few times. This sequence joins TRBV20-1 and TRBJ1-2; 11 bases align to TRBD1. Trimming took 6 bases from V and 7 from J; bases not matched to a gene: 13. Per the germline V gene, CDR1 is DFQATT and CDR2 is SNEGSKA (reference sequence). There are 15 residues in the CDR3. The CDR3 sequence: CSAKQGTGGRGGYTF. The DNA of the CDR3 is TGCAGTGCCAAACAGGGGACAGGGGGAAGAGGTGGCTACACCTTC.